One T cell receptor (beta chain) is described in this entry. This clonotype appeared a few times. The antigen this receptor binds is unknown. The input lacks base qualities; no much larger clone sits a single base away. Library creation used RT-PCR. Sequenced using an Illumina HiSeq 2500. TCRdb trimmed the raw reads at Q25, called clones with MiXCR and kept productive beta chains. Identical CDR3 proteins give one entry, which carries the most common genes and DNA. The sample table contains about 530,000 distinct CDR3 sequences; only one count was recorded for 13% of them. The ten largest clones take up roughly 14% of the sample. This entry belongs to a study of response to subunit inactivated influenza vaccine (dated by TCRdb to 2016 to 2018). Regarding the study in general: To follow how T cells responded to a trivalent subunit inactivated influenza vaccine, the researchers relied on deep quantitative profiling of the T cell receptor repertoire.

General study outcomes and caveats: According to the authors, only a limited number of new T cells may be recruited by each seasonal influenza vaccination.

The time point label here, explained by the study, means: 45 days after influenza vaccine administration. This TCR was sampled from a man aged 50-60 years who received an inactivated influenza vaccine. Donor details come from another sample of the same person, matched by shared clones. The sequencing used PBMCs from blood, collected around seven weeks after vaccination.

The nucleotide sequence is TGTGCCAGCAGTGTGACAGGGTCGTTTCCCCGCAATGAGCAGTTCTTC. Translated, this gives CASSVTGSFPRNEQFF. Recombination linked TRBV28 to TRBJ2-1, and TRBD1 matches 7 of the central bases. Germline trimming amounts to 5 bases on V and 6 bases on J, with 13 as the count of junction bases outside the gene matches. There are 16 amino acids in the CDR3, from cysteine to phenylalanine inclusive. The only DNA kept is the CDR3, 48 bases in frame from the first base. In the germline V gene, CDR1 corresponds to MDHEN and CDR2 to SYDVKM.